The sequence of this T cell receptor beta chain was determined in a study of blood T cell repertoires in COVID-19. In germline, CDR1 is KGHDR, CDR2 SFDVKD. The trim removed 4 bases at V and 6 bases at J, leaving 5 bases unmatched. The CDR3 runs to 15 residues. Method: immunoSEQ multiplex PCR; TCRdb's copy keeps in-frame clones and lacks some. The table has around 300,000 clones, roughly 90% seen once. This TCR was sampled from a woman aged 30 to 39 with COVID-19, enrolled during active disease. The rearrangement uses TRBV24-1 and TRBJ1-5; 10 bases agree with TRBD1. The sample taken for sequencing was peripheral blood. The CDR3 here is CATSEARQGAQPQHF. The CDR3, as DNA: TGTGCCACCAGTGAGGCCCGACAGGGGGCTCAGCCCCAGCATTTT.